A single sample gave rise to the 24 T cell receptor beta chains below, sequenced in a study of T cells in localized non-small cell lung cancer. Here immunoSEQ multiplex PCR was the method, and the copy in TCRdb shows in-frame clones only, minus some. Of under 40,000 clones in the sample, approximately 90% were seen once. Sequencing used peripheral blood mononuclear cells, obtained before any cancer treatment. Receptors originate from a man aged 40-75 years with stage III lung adenocarcinoma.

This rearrangement joins TRBV6-5 to TRBJ1-2, with D perhaps TRBD1 (5 bases). V lost 6 bases and J 6 bases, leaving 17 bases between the germline ends. There are 14 residues in the CDR3. Germline values: CDR1 MNHEY, CDR2 SVGAGI. CDR3 in amino acids: CASRRGAQIDGYTF. The CDR3, as DNA: TGTGCCAGCAGACGCGGGGCCCAAATCGATGGCTACACCTTC.

The genes are TRBV11-3 and TRBJ1-2; D is ambiguous. The V end lost 3 bases, the J end lost 0 bases, and 8 bases lay between the germline ends. CDR1 is SGHNT, CDR2 YENEEA, per germline. The CDR3 spans 14 residues. The CDR3 loop reads CASSFGSANYGYTF. The DNA for the CDR3 is TGTGCCAGCAGCTTTGGCAGTGCTAACTATGGCTACACCTTC.

The CDR3 here is CASSLSLTTGGDYGYTF. The DNA for the CDR3 is TGTGCCAGCAGTTTATCGTTAACGACAGGGGGTGACTATGGCTACACCTTC. The J gene is TRBJ1-2, the V gene TRBV27; 9 nucleotides line up with TRBD1. Germline CDR1 is MNHEY and CDR2 is SMNVEV (reference sequence). V shed 0 bases, J shed 3 bases, and the junction held 8 bases outside the gene matches. The CDR3 runs 17 residues.

The V call is TRBV4-3, the J call TRBJ1-2; 7 bases map to TRBD1. Germline trimming cut 4 bases from V and 3 bases from J; bases unmatched to any gene: 8. The CDR3 runs 15 residues. Germline-derived CDR1 and CDR2 are LGHNA and YSLEER. The CDR3 nucleotides are TGCGCCAGCAGCCGGTGGAGGGGGCCAGACTATGGCTACACCTTC. Translated, it gives CASSRWRGPDYGYTF.

This clone showed up just once. V and J are TRBV15 and TRBJ1-5; D call uncertain. There are 13 residues in the CDR3. Between the trimmed V and J ends, which lost 7 bases and 1 base, there was a span of 8 bases. The germline V gene has CDR1 LNHNV and CDR2 YYDKDF (reference sequence). The CDR3 DNA reads TGTGCCACCAAGAGTTTCAGCAATCAGCCCCAGCATTTT. It yields the protein CATKSFSNQPQHF. The full variable domain, with the rest looked up from reference TRBV15 and TRBJ1-5, is DAMVIQNPRYQVTQFGKPVTLSCSQTLNHNVMYWYQQKSSQAPKLLFHYYDKDFNNEADTPDNFQSRRPNTSFCFLDIRSPGLGDTAMYLCATKSFSNQPQHFGDGTRLSIL.

The J gene is TRBJ2-2, the V gene TRBV28; D may be TRBD1 (6 bases). CDR3 length: 13 amino acids. Germline CDR1 and CDR2: MDHEN and SYDVKM. Deletions cut 8 bases from V and 1 base from J, with 8 bases between. DNA for the CDR3: TGTGCCAGCGAGGACAGGAACACCGGGGAGCTGTTTTTT. Its translation: CASEDRNTGELFF.

The chain's CDR3 is CASSPNEEGQQFF. As DNA, the CDR3 is TGTGCCAGCAGCCCTAATGAGGAGGGACAGCAGTTCTTC. This chain connects TRBV7-8 to TRBJ2-1; a weak D match, TRBD2 (6 bases). The germline V gene has CDR1 SGHVS and CDR2 FQNEAQ. The CDR3 is 13 residues long. V gave up 5 bases and J gave up 11 bases, with 16 bases separating them.

The chain is built from TRBV29-1 and TRBJ1-2; no clear D gene. Germline CDR1 is SQVTM and CDR2 is ANQGSEA. The CDR3 has 15 amino acids. Trimming shortened V by 7 bases and J by 4 bases, and 22 bases separated the two germline ends. The CDR3 nucleotides read TGCAGCGCCCGAGGTGAGGGATATCTTTCCTATGGCTACACCTTC. Translated: CSARGEGYLSYGYTF. The full variable domain, in which reference TRBV29-1 and TRBJ1-2 provide the parts outside the CDR3, is SAVISQKPSRDICQRGTSLTIQCQVDSQVTMMFWYRQQPGQSLTLIATANQGSEATYESGFVIDKFPISRPNLTFSTLTVSNMSPEDSSIYLCSARGEGYLSYGYTFGSGTRLTVV.

The chain joins TRBV15 to TRBJ2-2; 11 bases fit TRBD1. Germline V gene data show CDR1 as LNHNV and CDR2 as YYDKDF (reference sequence). The CDR3 length is 17 residues. The ends lost 0 bases at V and 5 bases at J; junction bases unmatched: 5. CDR3 nucleotide sequence: TGTGCCACCAGCAGAGATCGGGGGACAGGGGGTACCGGGGAGCTGTTTTTT. Translated, it gives CATSRDRGTGGTGELFF.

Here the CDR3 reads CASSEWTVPDRGREQYF. CDR3 in DNA: TGTGCCAGCAGTGAATGGACCGTGCCTGACAGGGGACGGGAGCAGTACTTC. This chain joins TRBV25-1 and TRBJ2-7; 8 bases line up with TRBD1. Trimming took 1 base from V and 7 from J; bases not matched to a gene: 15. Per germline, CDR1 MGHDK and CDR2 SYGVNS. CDR3 length: 17 amino acids.

The V call is TRBV19, the J call TRBJ1-6; no clear D. V was clipped by 5 bases and J by 7 bases, with 6 bases between them. There are 12 residues in the CDR3. Germline-derived CDR1 and CDR2 are LNHDA and SQIVND (reference sequence). The CDR3 is CASSARNSPLHF. CDR3 sequence (DNA): TGTGCCAGTAGTGCTAGAAATTCACCCCTCCACTTT.

The genes are TRBV5-6 and TRBJ2-7; 10 nucleotides align to TRBD1. V was pared by 4 bases and J by 6 bases, with 7 bases of the junction left unmatched. This CDR3 contains 14 residues. Germline lookup yields CDR1 SGHDT and CDR2 YYEEEE. As DNA, the CDR3 is TGTGCCAGCAGCCCAGGACAGGGGGGTGCCGAGCAGTACTTC. Its protein is CASSPGQGGAEQYF.

The rearrangement joins TRBV6-5 to TRBJ1-1; 9 bases agree with TRBD1. The CDR3 runs to 14 residues. With 6 bases clipped from V and 3 bases from J, the junction kept 5 bases outside the gene matches. Germline V lookup: CDR1 MNHEY, CDR2 SVGAGI. The CDR3: CASRPGQGHTEAFF. CDR3 nucleotides: TGTGCCAGCAGGCCGGGACAGGGACACACTGAAGCTTTCTTT.

CDR3 sequence (DNA): TGTGCCAGCAGCCAAGATGGGTCCAGGACGGGAAACACCATATATTTT. It translates to CASSQDGSRTGNTIYF. This chain uses TRBV4-2 with TRBJ1-3; D is uncertain. Germline V CDR1 and CDR2: LGHNA, YNFKEQ. Trimming left V 0 bases short and J 4 bases short, with 13 bases between. The CDR3 sequence is 16 residues long.

This clone qualifies as medium-sized. The V call is TRBV6-1, the J call TRBJ1-2, with D unclear. Trimming left V 2 bases short and J 7 bases short, with 14 bases between. The CDR3 consists of 14 residues. Germline assignment: CDR1 MNHNS and CDR2 SASEGT. CDR3 nucleotides: TGTGCCAGCAGTGAAAGAGAACGGTTGAGTGGCTACACCTTC. This sequence encodes CASSERERLSGYTF.

This chain uses TRBV12-5 with TRBJ2-7, with 10 bases matching TRBD1. The CDR3 spans 14 residues. The germline CDR1 and CDR2 sequences are LGHNT and FRNRAP. J gave up 5 bases and V 6 bases, and 7 bases lay outside the gene matches. Written as DNA, the CDR3 is TGTGCTAGTGGGCCGGGACAGGGGCGGGACGAGCAGTACTTC. It encodes CASGPGQGRDEQYF.

The chain's CDR3 is CASSLGRGQDGYTF. The CDR3 DNA reads as TGTGCCAGCAGCTTAGGCAGGGGGCAGGATGGCTACACCTTC. The chain uses TRBV13 and TRBJ1-2; 8 bases line up with TRBD1. V shed 0 bases, J shed 6 bases, and the junction held 3 bases outside the gene matches. This CDR3 region has 14 residues. The germline CDR1 and CDR2 sequences are PRHDT and FYEKMQ (reference sequence).

The chain recombines TRBV7-9 with TRBJ2-7; TRBD1 aligns across 8 bases. V lost 7 bases to trimming and J lost 3 bases; unmatched junction nucleotides: 11. CDR1 is SEHNR, CDR2 FQNEAQ, per germline (reference sequence). The CDR3 is 15 amino acids. The CDR3 protein is CASIPSAGGVYEQYF. The DNA for the CDR3 is TGTGCCAGCATCCCTTCGGCAGGGGGCGTCTACGAGCAGTACTTC.

The chain has TRBV5-6 and TRBJ2-3, with 8 bases that match TRBD1. Per the germline V gene, CDR1 is SGHDT and CDR2 is YYEEEE. This CDR3 has 15 residues. Trimming cost V 4 bases and J 3 bases; bases outside gene matches: 7. The CDR3 nucleotides are TGTGCCAGCAGCGCTACAGGGGGGTGGACAGATACGCAGTATTTT. As protein: CASSATGGWTDTQYF.

This clone was seen a handful of times. Other DNA sequences in the sample encode the same CDR3. The chain uses TRBV11-3 and TRBJ2-5; the D call may be TRBD1 or TRBD2 (5 bases each). This CDR3 has 14 amino acids. Trimming removed 5 bases from V and 1 base from J, with 11 bases in between. CDR1 SGHNT and CDR2 YENEEA come from the germline V gene. The CDR3 nucleotides read TGTGCCAGCAGCCGGGACGGATCCCAAGAGACCCAGTACTTC. Protein sequence: CASSRDGSQETQYF.

This clone was seen once. This sequence joins TRBV6-5 and TRBJ2-7; D is unclear. The CDR3 loop spans 15 amino acids. The germline CDR1 and CDR2 sequences are MNHEY and SVGAGI. V lost 0 bases and J lost 0, with 9 bases in between. The CDR3 DNA reads TGTGCCAGCAGTTACTCCACCTTGAGCTCCTACGAGCAGTACTTC. This translates into CASSYSTLSSYEQYF.

V is TRBV5-6 and J is TRBJ2-6; weak D call: TRBD2 (6 bases). The CDR3 is 13 residues long. The V end was cut by 2 bases, the J end by 9 bases, with 9 bases between. CDR1 is SGHDT, CDR2 YYEEEE, per germline. The CDR3 loop reads CASSFGTLNVLTF. The DNA for the CDR3 is TGTGCCAGCAGCTTCGGGACTCTCAACGTCCTGACTTTC.

This clone was counted a single time. The chain recombines TRBV7-3 with TRBJ2-7; D remains unclear. The V end was cut by 5 bases, the J end by 3 bases, with 14 bases between. Per the germline V gene, CDR1 is SGHTA and CDR2 is FQGTGA. CDR3 size: 14 residues. CDR3: CASSASPGGYEQYF. In nucleotides, the CDR3 is TGTGCCAGCAGCGCATCTCCGGGCGGCTACGAGCAGTACTTC.

The chain is built from TRBV30 and TRBJ2-2, with TRBD2 as a possible D gene (5 bases). V was cut by 3 bases and J by 2 bases, with 10 bases left in between. Germline lookup yields CDR1 GTSNPN and CDR2 SVGIG (reference sequence). The CDR3 has 14 amino acids. This CDR3 is CAWRSGGNTGELFF. CDR3 in DNA: TGTGCCTGGAGGAGCGGAGGTAACACCGGGGAGCTGTTTTTT. Full variable domain (rest looked up from reference TRBV30 and TRBJ2-2): SQTIHQWPATLVQPVGSPLSLECTVEGTSNPNLYWYRQAAGRGLQLLFYSVGIGQISSEVPQNLSASRPQDRQFILSSKKLLLSDSGFYLCAWRSGGNTGELFFGEGSRLTVL.